What follows are 19 T cell receptor beta chains derived from one specimen sequenced in a study of HIV-infected patients and healthy controls (dated by TCRdb to between 2013 and 2015). The library was built by means of 5' RACE. TCRdb lists the instrument as Illumina MiSeq. SuperScript III was used to reverse transcribe 500 ng RNA with primers targeting the alpha and beta constant regions. Separate alpha and beta chain libraries were made by chain-specific third strand synthesis with multiplexing indices. TCRdb reanalyzed the raw reads on its own, using fastp at Q25 for trimming and MiXCR for clone calling, and kept in-frame beta chains. Identical CDR3 proteins give one entry, which carries the most common genes and DNA. The sample table contains roughly 7,500 distinct CDR3 sequences; only one count was recorded for around 6.7% of them. 20% to 25% of the sample belongs to the ten largest clones. Follow-up blood was drawn from HIV-infected patients roughly three months, about 14 weeks, after the initiation of antiretroviral therapy. Since whole blood was used without any cell fractionation, the repertoire reflected all peripheral T cells in unsorted form.

The input for sequencing was blood, taken during antiretroviral therapy. The receptors derive from an adult with HIV infection.

This clonotype was observed at least ten times. Being off target in a library aimed at alpha chains, this beta chain has a size of little meaning. The V call is TRBV29-1, the J call TRBJ2-3; D is uncertain. The CDR3 loop spans 14 amino acids. The germline V gene has CDR1 SQVTM and CDR2 ANQGSEA. V was clipped by 2 bases and J by 6 bases, with 15 bases between them. The CDR3 DNA is TGCAGCGTTGAAACCGCCCCTGGGGTCGATACGCAGTATTTT. This codes for CSVETAPGVDTQYF.

This clonotype counts as medium-sized. This beta chain appears as a stray read in a library generated for alpha chains; its size is not informative. In nucleotides, the CDR3 is TGTGCCAGCAGCGCGACAGGGTTCACAGATACGCAGTATTTT. Amino acids: CASSATGFTDTQYF. The chain uses TRBV9 and TRBJ2-3, with 7 bases that match TRBD1. V was pared by 3 bases and J by 2 bases, with 3 bases of the junction left unmatched. Germline CDR1 SGDLS, CDR2 YYNGEE. CDR3 length: 14 residues.

This clonotype is labeled as medium-sized. Found in a library prepared for alpha chains, this beta chain is an off-target read, and its abundance has little meaning. The chain employs TRBV12-3 or TRBV12-4 and TRBJ2-1, with D unclear. The CDR3 is 12 residues long. V dropped 8 bases and J dropped 5 bases, with 10 bases sitting between them. CDR3 coding DNA: TGTGCCAGCTCGCTCCTCCACAATGAGCAGTTCTTC. Protein: CASSLLHNEQFF.

Ten or more counts support this clonotype. This beta chain is an unintended read in a library built for alpha chains; its size means little. The J gene is TRBJ1-3, the V gene TRBV20-1; 8 bases map to TRBD1. Losses at the gene ends were 4 bases for V and 2 bases for J; bases not matched to a gene: 7. The CDR3 totals 15 residues. CDR1 is DFQATT, CDR2 SNEGSKA, per germline (reference sequence). CDR3 nucleotide sequence: TGCAGTGCTACCCTGACAGGGGTTACTGGAAACACCATATATTTT. Residues: CSATLTGVTGNTIYF.

This clonotype was counted ten times or more. The library was built for alpha chains, so this beta chain is an off-target read and its size means little. The J gene is TRBJ2-5, the V gene TRBV13; D not resolved. The CDR3 extends over 15 amino acids. The germline V and J ends were trimmed by 6 bases and 7 bases, with 21 bases remaining between them. Germline V gives CDR1 PRHDT, CDR2 FYEKMQ (reference sequence). Here the CDR3 DNA reads TGTGCCAGCAGACCTACTCCGGCCCGTTCGGGGACCCAGTACTTC. Translated, it gives CASRPTPARSGTQYF.

On this clonotype: Since the library was made to target alpha chains, this beta chain is a stray read and its abundance is not meaningful. The chain is built from TRBV28 and TRBJ2-3, with 8 bases fitting TRBD2. CDR3 length: 15 residues. The germline CDR1 and CDR2 sequences are MDHEN and SYDVKM. Trimming cost V 6 bases and J 0 bases; bases outside gene matches: 5. The CDR3 bases are TGTGCCAGCAGACTAAGCGGGAGTAGCACAGATACGCAGTATTTT. It translates to CASRLSGSSTDTQYF.

A word on this clonotype: Since the library was made to target alpha chains, this beta chain is a stray read and its abundance is not meaningful. The V gene is TRBV12-3 or TRBV12-4, the J gene TRBJ2-1, with 7 bases aligning to TRBD1. V trimming: 6 bases; J trimming: 3 bases; junction bases outside the gene matches: 8. The CDR3 contains 15 residues. The CDR3 nucleotides are TGTGCCAGCAGGACCCCGGGACAGCGCTACAATGAGCAGTTCTTC. It is translated as CASRTPGQRYNEQFF.

This clonotype is labeled medium-sized. With the library built for alpha chains, this beta chain is off target and its frequency is not meaningful. The chain links TRBV20-1 to TRBJ1-5; TRBD1 agrees at 7 bases. The V gene end was trimmed by 4 bases and the J gene end by 1 base; junction bases not matched to a gene: 1. Germline V gene data show CDR1 as DFQATT and CDR2 as SNEGSKA (reference sequence). This CDR3 comprises 13 residues. CDR3 coding DNA: TGCAGTGCTAACAGGGGCAGCAATCAGCCCCAGCATTTT. This codes for CSANRGSNQPQHF.

Many counts were recorded for this clonotype. This beta chain appears as a stray read in a library generated for alpha chains; its size is not informative. The chain couples TRBV5-8 to TRBJ1-2; D not certain. V lost 2 bases and J 2 bases, leaving 7 bases between the germline ends. In germline, CDR1 is SGHTS, CDR2 YDEGEE. The CDR3 spans 13 residues. CDR3 region: CASSFGKNYGYTF. CDR3 DNA: TGTGCCAGCAGCTTTGGAAAGAACTATGGCTACACCTTC.

This clonotype was observed at least ten times. This beta chain appears as a stray read in a library generated for alpha chains; its size is not informative. V gene TRBV6-2 or TRBV6-3 combines with J gene TRBJ1-6; 7 bases are a match to TRBD1. V lost 6 bases, J lost 0 bases, and 8 bases stayed unmatched. This CDR3 is 17 amino acids long. Germline V lookup: CDR1 MNHEY, CDR2 SVGEGT. In DNA, the CDR3 is TGTGCCAGCAGGGCTCCGGGACAGAGCTCCTATAATTCACCCCTCCACTTT. This sequence encodes CASRAPGQSSYNSPLHF.

This clonotype was seen once. The library was designed around alpha chains, so this beta chain is a stray read whose abundance carries little weight. The chain has TRBV7-2 and TRBJ2-5, with TRBD1 as a possible D gene (7 bases). This CDR3 contains 15 residues. Germline CDR1 SGHTA, CDR2 FQGNSA. The V end lost 5 bases, the J end lost 5 bases, and 18 bases lay between the germline ends. CDR3 region: CASSPLEGASETQYF. The CDR3 nucleotides are TGTGCCAGCAGCCCCCTGGAGGGGGCCAGTGAGACCCAGTACTTC.

There are many counts of this clonotype. Because the library targeted alpha chains, this beta chain is an off-target read whose size means little. CDR3 coding DNA: TGCAGCGGAGTTAGCGGGGGCTCCTACAATGAGCAGTTCTTC. As protein: CSGVSGGSYNEQFF. This chain links TRBV29-1 with TRBJ2-1, with 9 bases that match TRBD2. Germline values: CDR1 SQVTM, CDR2 ANQGSEA. The CDR3 length is 14 residues. V lost 7 bases to trimming and J lost 0 bases; unmatched junction nucleotides: 4.

This clonotype has only one observation. This beta chain appears as a stray read in a library generated for alpha chains; its size is not informative. The rearrangement links TRBV11-2 to TRBJ2-7, with 7 bases that match TRBD2. With 5 bases clipped from V and 0 bases from J, the junction kept 4 bases outside the gene matches. The CDR3 totals 14 residues. CDR1 SGHAT and CDR2 FQNNGV come from the germline V gene. CDR3 DNA: TGTGCCAGCAGCCGGGGGGAGAGCTCCTACGAGCAGTACTTC. Amino acids: CASSRGESSYEQYF. Complete variable domain (other parts from reference TRBV11-2 and TRBJ2-7): EAGVAQSPRYKIIEKRQSVAFWCNPISGHATLYWYQQILGQGPKLLIQFQNNGVVDDSQLPKDRFSAERLKGVDSTLKIQPAKLEDSAVYLCASSRGESSYEQYFGPGTRLTVT.

Ten or more counts support this clonotype. This beta chain is an off-target read within a library intended for alpha chains, so its frequency means little. The chain couples TRBV20-1 to TRBJ2-1; tentatively, D is TRBD2 (5 bases). Per germline, CDR1 DFQATT and CDR2 SNEGSKA (reference sequence). This CDR3 has 14 residues. V was clipped by 0 bases and J by 6 bases, with 12 bases between them. This CDR3 reads CSARDGTSGNEQFF. The CDR3 nucleotides read TGCAGTGCTAGAGATGGTACGAGCGGCAATGAGCAGTTCTTC.

The table lists this clonotype with many counts. The library was designed around alpha chains, so this beta chain is a stray read whose abundance carries little weight. The chain combines TRBV19 with TRBJ2-3; tentatively, D is TRBD2 (6 bases). The CDR3 length is 13 residues. Germline lookup yields CDR1 LNHDA and CDR2 SQIVND (reference sequence). V lost 11 bases, J lost 4 bases, and 16 bases lay in between. CDR3 region: CASRGGVADTQYF. CDR3 DNA sequence: TGTGCCTCACGAGGCGGGGTGGCAGATACGCAGTATTTT. The full variable domain, with the rest looked up from reference TRBV19 and TRBJ2-3, is DGGITQSPKYLFRKEGQNVTLSCEQNLNHDAMYWYRQDPGQGLRLIYYSQIVNDFQKGDIAEGYSVSREKKESFPLTVTSAQKNPTAFYLCASRGGVADTQYFGPGTRLTVL.

Ten or more counts support this clonotype. Because this beta chain is a stray read in a library intended to capture alpha chains, its abundance should not be given much weight. The chain has TRBV7-9 and TRBJ2-2; 7 nucleotides line up with TRBD2. Losses at the gene ends were 2 bases for V and 3 bases for J; bases not matched to a gene: 6. Germline V gene sequence: CDR1 SEHNR, CDR2 FQNEAQ (reference sequence). CDR3 length equals 16 residues. CDR3 protein: CASSLNLAGDTGELFF. In nucleotides, the CDR3 is TGTGCCAGCAGCTTAAATCTCGCGGGAGACACCGGGGAGCTGTTTTTT.

This clonotype occurred many times. This beta chain was picked up by a library intended for alpha chains and is off target, so its count carries little meaning. CDR3 nucleotide sequence: TGTGCCAGTAGTTCGGTACTTGGACTAGCGGGAGTTTGGAATGAGCAGTTCTTC. Encoded protein: CASSSVLGLAGVWNEQFF. J is TRBJ2-1 and V is TRBV19, with 13 nucleotides matching TRBD2. This CDR3 has 18 amino acids. In germline, CDR1 is LNHDA, CDR2 SQIVND (reference sequence). V shed 5 bases, J shed 7 bases, and the junction held 14 bases outside the gene matches.

This clonotype has at least ten counts. Since the library was made to target alpha chains, this beta chain is a stray read and its abundance is not meaningful. The V gene is TRBV7-8, the J gene TRBJ2-2; 7 nucleotides line up with TRBD2. The V segment lost 4 bases and the J segment 5 bases; nucleotides outside the gene matches: 4. The germline V gene has CDR1 SGHVS and CDR2 FQNEAQ. This CDR3 is 14 amino acids long. The CDR3 spells CASSSFSGTGELFF. As DNA, the CDR3 is TGTGCCAGCAGCTCGTTTAGCGGGACCGGGGAGCTGTTTTTT.

Turning to this clonotype: Being off target in a library aimed at alpha chains, this beta chain has a size of little meaning. This sequence joins TRBV19 and TRBJ1-5, with a possible D match to TRBD1 (5 bases). Trimming shortened V by 4 bases and J by 5 bases, and 12 bases separated the two germline ends. This CDR3 has 14 amino acids. CDR1 and CDR2 (germline): LNHDA, SQIVND (reference sequence). Here the CDR3 reads CASSTDRLYQPQHF. The CDR3 nucleotides read TGTGCCAGTAGTACAGACAGACTTTATCAGCCCCAGCATTTT.